This is a list of T cell receptor beta chains from one sample in a study of OX40 agonist ivuxolimab in advanced cancers. Produced via immunoSEQ multiplex PCR; TCRdb's table is partial and in-frame only. In the table there are over 50,000 clones, roughly 80% of which are singletons. The starting material was CD4+ or CD8+ T cells sorted from blood, obtained in a trial of the OX40 agonist ivuxolimab. The receptors come from an adult with an advanced solid tumor such as melanoma, head and neck, liver or kidney cancer. The CDR3 runs from the conserved cysteine through the conserved F or W. A D gene is named only where the DNA matches it firmly. Some rows mark clone size as missing; the rest say once, few, many or name a class of expanded clone.

J: TRBJ1-1
D: -
V: TRBV7-6
size: -
CDR3: CASSFQAGGEAFF
DNA: TGTGCCAGCAGCTTCCAAGCGGGGGGGGAAGCTTTCTTT

J: TRBJ1-4
D: -
V: TRBV11-3
size: -
CDR3: CASSRSPSTNEKLFF
DNA: TGTGCCAGCAGCCGAAGTCCTTCAACTAATGAAAAACTGTTTTTT

J: TRBJ2-5
D: -
V: TRBV9
size: -
CDR3: CASSNPGTPQETQYF
DNA: TGTGCCAGCAGCAACCCCGGGACACCCCAAGAGACCCAGTACTTC

J: TRBJ1-5
D: -
V: TRBV27
size: -
CDR3: CASLTTQPQHF
DNA: TGTGCCAGCCTCACCACACAGCCCCAGCATTTT

J: TRBJ2-6
D: TRBD1
V: TRBV5-6
size: -
CDR3: CASSRDRVPGANVLTF
DNA: TGTGCCAGCAGCCGGGACAGGGTCCCCGGGGCCAACGTCCTGACTTTC

J: TRBJ1-6
D: TRBD1
V: TRBV18
size: few
CDR3: CASSPGQGLDSPLHF
DNA: TGTGCCAGCTCACCTGGACAGGGCCTAGACTCACCCCTCCACTTT

J: TRBJ1-4
D: TRBD1
V: TRBV11-2
size: -
CDR3: CASSLGDRDEKLFF
DNA: TGTGCCAGCAGCTTAGGGGACAGGGATGAAAAACTGTTTTTT

J: TRBJ1-2
D: -
V: TRBV18
size: -
CDR3: CASSPGSRTGGYTF
DNA: TGTGCCAGCTCACCAGGGAGCAGAACGGGAGGCTACACCTTC

J: TRBJ1-1
D: -
V: TRBV6-5
size: few
CDR3: CASSEQGGDTEAFF
DNA: TGTGCCAGCAGTGAACAGGGAGGGGACACTGAAGCTTTCTTT

J: TRBJ1-5
D: -
V: TRBV28
size: -
CDR3: CASSFDTQRGQPQHF
DNA: TGTGCCAGCAGTTTTGACACCCAGCGGGGTCAGCCCCAGCATTTT

J: TRBJ2-7
D: -
V: TRBV2
size: -
CDR3: CASKRLTEQYF
DNA: TGTGCCAGCAAGAGACTTACCGAGCAGTACTTC

J: TRBJ2-2
D: TRBD2
V: TRBV7-9
size: -
CDR3: CASSSYRLALTGELFF
DNA: TGTGCCAGCAGCTCCTACCGACTAGCTCTAACCGGGGAGCTGTTTTTT

J: TRBJ2-5
D: TRBD1
V: TRBV2
size: -
CDR3: CASRDRLNQETQYF
DNA: TGTGCCAGCCGGGACAGGCTAAACCAAGAGACCCAGTACTTC

J: TRBJ2-7
D: -
V: TRBV5-1
size: -
CDR3: CASSLGYGYEQYF
DNA: TGCGCCAGCAGCTTGGGGTACGGGTACGAGCAGTACTTC

J: TRBJ1-5
D: -
V: TRBV4-3
size: -
CDR3: CASSQGLALYSNQPQHF
DNA: TGCGCCAGCAGCCAAGGGTTGGCCCTCTATAGCAATCAGCCCCAGCATTTT

J: TRBJ2-5
D: TRBD2
V: TRBV28
size: once
CDR3: CASSSGLAGVEETQYF
DNA: TGTGCCAGCAGCTCCGGACTAGCGGGGGTTGAAGAGACCCAGTACTTC

J: TRBJ2-1
D: TRBD2
V: TRBV6-4
size: -
CDR3: CASSAGTSGNNEQFF
DNA: TGTGCCAGCAGTGCCGGGACTAGCGGGAACAATGAGCAGTTCTTC

J: TRBJ2-1
D: TRBD1
V: TRBV7-9
size: -
CDR3: CASSLGTGYEQFF
DNA: TGTGCCAGCAGCTTAGGGACAGGGTATGAGCAGTTCTTC

J: TRBJ2-1
D: -
V: TRBV7-3
size: -
CDR3: CASSLTDGEQFF
DNA: TGTGCCAGCAGCTTAACTGATGGTGAGCAGTTCTTC

J: TRBJ2-7
D: TRBD2
V: TRBV4-1
size: few
CDR3: CASSRLAGATYEQYF
DNA: TGCGCCAGCAGCCGCCTAGCGGGGGCCACCTACGAGCAGTACTTC

J: TRBJ1-6
D: -
V: TRBV6-5
size: -
CDR3: CASRKGRFPLHF
DNA: TGTGCCAGCAGAAAGGGTCGATTCCCCCTCCACTTT

J: TRBJ1-6
D: -
V: TRBV5-4
size: -
CDR3: CASSEDRTYNSPLHF
DNA: TGTGCCAGCAGCGAGGACAGAACCTATAATTCACCCCTCCACTTT

J: TRBJ1-2
D: -
V: TRBV28
size: -
CDR3: CASSAGGSVYGYTF
DNA: TGTGCCAGCAGTGCTGGGGGTTCGGTCTATGGCTACACCTTC

J: TRBJ1-1
D: -
V: TRBV28
size: -
CDR3: CATLFGGHETEAFF
DNA: TGTGCCACCTTGTTTGGGGGGCATGAAACTGAAGCTTTCTTT

J: TRBJ1-4
D: -
V: TRBV5-6
size: once
CDR3: CASSFTGGKKLFF
DNA: TGTGCCAGCAGCTTCACAGGCGGAAAAAAACTGTTTTTT

J: TRBJ2-7
D: -
V: TRBV30
size: -
CDR3: CAWSVGRLYEQYF
DNA: TGTGCCTGGAGTGTGGGCAGACTCTACGAGCAGTACTTC

J: TRBJ1-2
D: -
V: TRBV7-3
size: few
CDR3: CASSPDSSYGYTF
DNA: TGTGCCAGCAGCCCTGACAGTAGCTATGGCTACACCTTC

J: TRBJ1-1
D: -
V: TRBV28
size: -
CDR3: CASTPGAPRTEAFF
DNA: TGTGCCAGCACCCCCGGGGCCCCGAGGACTGAAGCTTTCTTT

J: TRBJ2-1
D: TRBD2
V: TRBV9
size: -
CDR3: CASSERGDLNHNEQFF
DNA: TGTGCCAGCAGCGAACGGGGGGACCTCAACCACAATGAGCAGTTCTTC

J: TRBJ2-3
D: -
V: TRBV28
size: -
CDR3: CASTSTRDTQYF
DNA: TGTGCCAGCACGAGCACCAGAGATACGCAGTATTTT

J: TRBJ1-4
D: -
V: TRBV6-5
size: once
CDR3: CASSYSGRTNEKLFF
DNA: TGTGCCAGCAGTTACTCAGGTCGGACTAATGAAAAACTGTTTTTT

J: TRBJ1-6
D: TRBD1
V: TRBV11-3
size: few
CDR3: CASSFGQGDNSPLHF
DNA: TGTGCCAGCAGCTTCGGACAGGGCGATAATTCACCCCTCCACTTT

J: TRBJ2-2
D: TRBD2
V: TRBV5-1
size: -
CDR3: CASSLRAGGPPGELFF
DNA: TGCGCCAGCAGCTTGCGAGCGGGGGGCCCGCCCGGGGAGCTGTTTTTT

J: TRBJ1-1
D: -
V: TRBV6-1
size: few
CDR3: CASRAVAYTEAFF
DNA: TGTGCCAGCAGGGCGGTAGCATACACTGAAGCTTTCTTT

J: TRBJ2-1
D: -
V: TRBV21-1
size: -
CDR3: CASSKDEGSGGYNEQFF
DNA: TGTGCCAGCAGCAAAGACGAGGGTAGCGGGGGGTACAATGAGCAGTTCTTC

J: TRBJ2-1
D: -
V: TRBV28
size: once
CDR3: CASSLPGSSYNEQFF
DNA: TGTGCCAGCAGCCTCCCAGGGAGCTCCTACAATGAGCAGTTCTTC

J: TRBJ2-1
D: -
V: TRBV12-5
size: -
CDR3: CASGWTLGSGGSQFF
DNA: TGTGCTAGTGGTTGGACATTGGGATCTGGCGGGTCCCAGTTCTTC

J: TRBJ1-2
D: TRBD1
V: TRBV5-6
size: -
CDR3: CASSPQGAWYGYTF
DNA: TGTGCCAGCAGCCCACAGGGGGCGTGGTATGGCTACACCTTC

J: TRBJ2-1
D: -
V: TRBV6-5
size: -
CDR3: CASWGGAYNEQFF
DNA: TGTGCCAGTTGGGGGGGGGCTTACAATGAGCAGTTCTTC

J: TRBJ2-1
D: TRBD2
V: TRBV28
size: -
CDR3: CASSPGAGGVYEQFF
DNA: TGTGCCAGCAGCCCCGGAGCGGGGGGGGTTTATGAGCAGTTCTTC

J: TRBJ2-7
D: -
V: TRBV27
size: -
CDR3: CASSALTGEQYF
DNA: TGTGCCAGCAGTGCTCTCACTGGGGAGCAGTACTTC

J: TRBJ1-2
D: -
V: TRBV25-1
size: once
CDR3: CASSGSYRAGGYTF
DNA: TGTGCCAGCAGTGGGTCCTACAGGGCCGGCGGCTACACCTTC

J: TRBJ2-7
D: TRBD2
V: TRBV7-9
size: -
CDR3: CASSPGTSGGANEQYF
DNA: TGTGCCAGCAGCCCGGGGACTAGCGGGGGGGCCAACGAGCAGTACTTC

J: TRBJ2-3
D: -
V: TRBV4-3
size: -
CDR3: CASSQSPGPVDTQYF
DNA: TGCGCCAGCAGCCAATCACCGGGACCTGTGGATACGCAGTATTTT

J: TRBJ2-3
D: TRBD2
V: TRBV11-2
size: -
CDR3: CASSAGGPTDTQYF
DNA: TGTGCCAGCAGCGCGGGAGGACCCACAGATACGCAGTATTTT

J: TRBJ1-6
D: TRBD1
V: TRBV18
size: -
CDR3: CASSLDRGYNSPLHF
DNA: TGTGCCAGCTCACTCGACAGGGGCTATAATTCACCCCTCCACTTT

J: TRBJ2-7
D: TRBD1
V: TRBV6-5
size: -
CDR3: CASTPGQVSYEQYF
DNA: TGTGCCAGCACTCCGGGACAGGTTTCCTACGAGCAGTACTTC

J: TRBJ2-3
D: -
V: TRBV2
size: -
CDR3: CASPILGADTQYF
DNA: TGTGCCAGCCCGATCTTAGGTGCAGATACGCAGTATTTT

J: TRBJ2-7
D: TRBD2
V: TRBV6-5
size: -
CDR3: CASQGGPYEQYF
DNA: TGTGCCAGCCAGGGAGGGCCCTACGAGCAGTACTTC

J: TRBJ2-7
D: -
V: TRBV28
size: -
CDR3: CASALQDEQYF
DNA: TGTGCCAGCGCCCTCCAAGACGAGCAGTACTTC

J: TRBJ1-3
D: -
V: TRBV4-3
size: -
CDR3: CASSQEVRGNTIYF
DNA: TGCGCCAGCAGCCAAGAGGTCAGGGGAAACACCATATATTTT

J: TRBJ1-1
D: -
V: TRBV5-1
size: -
CDR3: CASSSSRDLAEAFF
DNA: TGCGCCAGCAGCTCCTCCAGGGACTTGGCTGAAGCTTTCTTT